One sample yielded the 12 T cell receptor beta chains listed below, sequenced in a study of control samples from healthy donors and cancer patients (dated by TCRdb to between 2020 and 2021). The library was generated by the immunoSEQ multiplex PCR assay. TCRdb retrieved this table from immuneACCESS and kept in-frame rearrangements only. Not all clones are present; in checked studies, unresolved V genes account for under half, and no reason is known for the remainder. This sample holds around 120,000 clones; about 87% were observed only once. The ten largest clones take up around 3.3% of the sample. The sample comprised blood. The receptors shown here come from a man aged 35-49 years in good health.

The chain carries TRBV5-8 and TRBJ2-1; D is tentatively TRBD1 or TRBD2 (6 bases each). Germline V gene data show CDR1 as SGHTS and CDR2 as YDEGEE. V lost 0 bases to trimming and J lost 4 bases, with 11 bases between them. The CDR3 runs to 15 residues. The DNA for the CDR3 is TGTGCCAGCAGCTTGGCGGGGGCCCTTTACAATGAGCAGTTCTTC. Protein sequence: CASSLAGALYNEQFF.

The chain links TRBV14 to TRBJ1-1; no firm D call. Trimming cost V 3 bases and J 7 bases, with 6 bases left between them. CDR3 length equals 11 residues. Germline V gives CDR1 SGHDN, CDR2 FVKESK. Written as DNA, the CDR3 is TGTGCCAGCAGCCAGCGAGGTGAAGCTTTCTTT. This codes for CASSQRGEAFF.

The gene calls are TRBV11-1 and TRBJ1-1; no reliable D call. The CDR3 is 15 residues long. Trimming removed 5 bases at V and 4 bases at J, with 17 bases between. In germline, CDR1 is SGHAT, CDR2 FQDESV (reference sequence). Here the CDR3 reads CASSLDDRRGTEAFF. The CDR3 region has the DNA TGTGCCAGCAGCCTGGACGATAGGCGGGGCACTGAAGCTTTCTTT.

The V gene is TRBV9, the J gene TRBJ2-7, with 8 bases that match TRBD2. After removal of 0 bases from V and 2 bases from J, the junction contained 4 bases not matched to a gene. From germline, CDR1 is SGDLS and CDR2 YYNGEE. CDR3 size: 15 residues. The CDR3 loop reads CASSVGSGATYEQYF. In nucleotides, the CDR3 is TGTGCCAGCAGCGTAGGTAGCGGGGCAACCTACGAGCAGTACTTC. Together with reference TRBV9 and TRBJ2-7, the CDR3 gives the full variable domain: DSGVTQTPKHLITATGQRVTLRCSPRSGDLSVYWYQQSLDQGLQFLIQYYNGEERAKGNILERFSAQQFPDLHSELNLSSLELGDSALYFCASSVGSGATYEQYFGPGTRLTVT.

V and J are TRBV6-5 and TRBJ2-7; TRBD1 or TRBD2 may be the D gene (5 bases each). Per the germline V gene, CDR1 is MNHEY and CDR2 is SVGAGI. The germline V and J ends were trimmed by 8 bases and 5 bases, with 7 bases remaining between them. There are 10 residues in the CDR3. The CDR3 DNA reads TGTGCCAGCGGGACGCACGAGCAGTACTTC. It specifies CASGTHEQYF.

This chain links TRBV14 with TRBJ1-2; tentative D call: TRBD1 (5 bases). This CDR3 contains 14 residues. V gave up 2 bases and J gave up 4 bases, with 11 bases separating them. Germline V gene sequence: CDR1 SGHDN, CDR2 FVKESK. The CDR3 sequence: CASSQSGDLYGYTF. For the CDR3, the DNA is TGTGCCAGCAGCCAATCTGGGGACCTCTATGGCTACACCTTC.

In DNA form, the CDR3 reads TGTGCCAGCAGTGACTCCACAGTGCTGGTGTGTGGTAAACTAGGGGGGCAAGAGACCCAGTACTTC. Amino acid sequence: CASSDSTVLVCGKLGGQETQYF. The V call is TRBV6-4, the J call TRBJ2-5, with D perhaps assigned TRBD1 or TRBD2 (6 bases each). V was trimmed by 0 bases and J by 2 bases, leaving 31 bases between them. CDR1 MRHNA and CDR2 SNTAGT come from the germline V gene. The CDR3 runs to 22 residues.

The chain carries TRBV30 and TRBJ1-3; no clear D. Trimming cost V 0 bases and J 2 bases, with 8 bases left between them. Germline V gene lookup returns CDR1 GTSNPN and CDR2 SVGIG (reference sequence). This CDR3 has 14 amino acids. In nucleotides, the CDR3 is TGTGCCTGGAGTGTAGGGTCCGCTGGAAACACCATATATTTT. Translated: CAWSVGSAGNTIYF.

The chain has TRBV7-9 and TRBJ1-1, with 7 bases aligning to TRBD1. Germline lookup yields CDR1 SEHNR and CDR2 FQNEAQ (reference sequence). The CDR3 length is 13 residues. Trimming removed 6 bases from V and 10 bases from J; junction bases left unmatched: 11. The CDR3 nucleotides are TGTGCCAGCAGTACAGGGGTGGGGTTCGGAGCTTTCTTT. This encodes CASSTGVGFGAFF. The full variable domain, rest sourced from reference TRBV7-9 and TRBJ1-1, is DTGVSQNPRHKITKRGQNVTFRCDPISEHNRLYWYRQTLGQGPEFLTYFQNEAQLEKSRLLSDRFSAERPKGSFSTLEIQRTEQGDSAMYLCASSTGVGFGAFFGQGTRLTVV.

The J gene is TRBJ1-3, the V gene TRBV7-8; D may be TRBD1 (6 bases). The CDR3 loop spans 17 amino acids. The V gene's germline CDR1 is SGHVS and CDR2 FQNEAQ. The V end was cut by 1 base, the J end by 4 bases, with 17 bases between. The CDR3 coding sequence is TGTGCCAGCAGCTTAGGGATTCAACAGGGCTCAGGAAACACCATATATTTT. Translation gives CASSLGIQQGSGNTIYF.

V usage is TRBV7-8 and J usage is TRBJ1-2; D gene ambiguous. The V gene lost 1 base and the J gene lost 5 bases, with 8 bases spanning the gap. There are 13 residues in the CDR3. Germline V CDR1 and CDR2: SGHVS, FQNEAQ. The CDR3 loop reads CASSLGLGYGYTF. CDR3 DNA: TGTGCCAGCAGCTTAGGCCTAGGATATGGCTACACCTTC.

The DNA of the CDR3 is TGTGCCAGCAGCTTGACTGACAGGGAAGTTTGGCAGCCCCAGCATTTT. Translation gives CASSLTDREVWQPQHF. The chain is built from TRBV5-5 and TRBJ1-5; 7 bases are a match to TRBD1. Unmatched junction bases numbered 11, after V lost 1 base and J lost 7 bases. This CDR3 has 16 residues. The germline V gene has CDR1 SGHKS and CDR2 YYEKEE (reference sequence).